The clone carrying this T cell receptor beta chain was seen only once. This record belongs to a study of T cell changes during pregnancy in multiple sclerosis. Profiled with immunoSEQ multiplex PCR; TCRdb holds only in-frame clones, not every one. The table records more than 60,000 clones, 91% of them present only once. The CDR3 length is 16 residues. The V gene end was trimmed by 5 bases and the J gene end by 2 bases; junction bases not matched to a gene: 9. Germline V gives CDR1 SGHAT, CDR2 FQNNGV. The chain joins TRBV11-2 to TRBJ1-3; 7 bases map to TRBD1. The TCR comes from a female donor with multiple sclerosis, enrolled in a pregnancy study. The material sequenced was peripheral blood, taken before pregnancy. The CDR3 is CASSGRDSYPGNTIYF. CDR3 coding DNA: TGTGCCAGCAGCGGCAGGGACAGCTACCCTGGAAACACCATATATTTT.